The 27 T cell receptor beta chains reported below all come from one sample, sequenced in a study of siplizumab effects on memory and regulatory T cells. These receptors have no known antigen. Sequenced by immunoSEQ multiplex PCR; TCRdb stores in-frame clones only, minus some. The data hold approximately 10,000 clones, with more than 40% observed a single time. Kept together in coculture, the mixed lymphocyte reaction cells spent five to six days at 37°C. Material for sequencing was CFSE-low (dividing) CD8+ T cells sorted from an allogeneic mixed lymphocyte reaction. Source of these receptors: a human donor in good health; the cells came from an allogeneic mixed lymphocyte reaction. Some clones in this sample may be carry-over from other donors' samples.

This rearrangement joins TRBV9 to TRBJ2-2; unclear D gene. Trimming cost V 4 bases and J 2 bases, with 3 bases left between them. Looked up from germline, CDR1 is SGDLS and CDR2 is YYNGEE. This CDR3 is built from 12 residues. CDR3 coding DNA: TGTGCCAGCAGCCCCAACACCGGGGAGCTGTTTTTT. It is translated as CASSPNTGELFF.

This clone was picked up a small number of times. This rearrangement joins TRBV30 to TRBJ2-7; TRBD1 aligns across 11 bases. The CDR3 covers 13 residues. Germline V CDR1 and CDR2: GTSNPN, SVGIG (reference sequence). The ends lost 5 bases at V and 6 bases at J; junction bases unmatched: 6. The CDR3 DNA sequence: TGTGCCTGGGAGCCCGGGACAGGGGGCGAGCAGTACTTC. This codes for CAWEPGTGGEQYF.

This rearrangement joins TRBV7-6 to TRBJ2-7; weak D call: TRBD1 (5 bases). The V end was cut by 1 base, the J end by 6 bases, with 7 bases between. CDR3 length equals 12 residues. Looked up from germline, CDR1 is SGHVS and CDR2 is FNYEAQ. Written as DNA, the CDR3 is TGTGCCAGCAGCTTAGGACAGCTCGAGCAGTACTTC. Residues: CASSLGQLEQYF.

A single count supports this clone. CDR3 bases: TGTGCCAGCACCATGGGGGGAACGCAGTATTTT. Protein product: CASTMGGTQYF. This chain joins TRBV7-9 and TRBJ2-3; tentative D call: TRBD2 (6 bases). CDR3 size: 11 residues. Per germline, CDR1 SEHNR and CDR2 FQNEAQ (reference sequence). V lost 7 bases and J 9 bases, leaving 11 bases between the germline ends.

This chain connects TRBV7-8 to TRBJ2-1; TRBD1 aligns across 7 bases. The germline gives CDR1 SGHVS, CDR2 FQNEAQ. V gave up 5 bases and J gave up 1 base; unmatched junction bases: 2. This CDR3 region has 14 residues. The CDR3 DNA follows: TGTGCCAGCAGCGGGACAGATTCCTACAATGAGCAGTTCTTC. Its translation is CASSGTDSYNEQFF.

The genes are TRBV7-3 and TRBJ2-7, with TRBD2 as a possible D gene (5 bases). The germline V gene has CDR1 SGHTA and CDR2 FQGTGA. CDR3 length: 15 amino acids. V dropped 5 bases and J dropped 7 bases, with 21 bases sitting between them. As DNA, the CDR3 is TGTGCCAGCAGCCCCCAGTTGGGCCCCCGGGGAGAGCAGTACTTC. Translated, it gives CASSPQLGPRGEQYF.

The chain has TRBV7-6 and TRBJ2-7, with a weak D call TRBD1 (5 bases). V was trimmed by 5 bases and J by 6 bases, leaving 14 bases between them. There are 13 residues in the CDR3. Germline assignment: CDR1 SGHVS and CDR2 FNYEAQ. CDR3 DNA sequence: TGTGCCAGCAGCCCGGACGCAGGGTTCGAGCAGTACTTC. It encodes CASSPDAGFEQYF.

Worth noting for this clone: A read error may produce the germline difference seen at one junction end. The chain has TRBV10-3 and TRBJ2-3, with D perhaps matching TRBD1 (6 bases). The CDR3 has 13 residues. Germline values: CDR1 ENHRY, CDR2 SYGVKD. In DNA form, the CDR3 reads TGTGCCAGCAGTTACTCAGGGGAAGATACGCAGTATTTT. Protein product: CASSYSGEDTQYF.

J is TRBJ2-7 and V is TRBV25-1; D gene ambiguous. Germline CDR1 and CDR2: MGHDK and SYGVNS. The V end was cut by 5 bases, the J end by 0 bases, with 8 bases between. This CDR3 has 13 amino acids. The DNA of the CDR3 is TGTGCCAGCAGTCCAGAGGACTCCTACGAGCAGTACTTC. It is translated as CASSPEDSYEQYF.

The genes are TRBV6-5 and TRBJ2-3; perhaps D is TRBD1 or TRBD2 (5 bases each). V was clipped by 1 base and J by 14 bases, with 16 bases between them. CDR1 MNHEY and CDR2 SVGAGI come from the germline V gene. The CDR3 has 13 amino acids. The CDR3: CASSYLGVSALYF. Here the CDR3 DNA reads TGTGCCAGCAGTTACTTGGGGGTGTCCGCTCTGTATTTT.

The chain is built from TRBV4-1 and TRBJ2-5; 7 positions match TRBD2. This CDR3 is built from 16 residues. J gave up 2 bases and V 1 base, and 7 bases lay outside the gene matches. Germline loops: CDR1 MGHRA, CDR2 YSYEKL. The CDR3 region is CASSQGTGREQETQYF. The CDR3 DNA sequence: TGCGCCAGCAGCCAAGGGACGGGGAGGGAGCAAGAGACCCAGTACTTC.

This clone was observed once. This rearrangement joins TRBV4-1 to TRBJ2-3; a weak D match, TRBD1 (7 bases). The CDR3 has 14 amino acids. Between the trimmed V and J ends, which lost 0 bases and 9 bases, there was a span of 13 bases. The germline V gene encodes CDR1 MGHRA and CDR2 YSYEKL. In nucleotides, the CDR3 is TGCGCCAGCAGCCAAGACACAGGGGAGGAGACGCAGTATTTT. Translation: CASSQDTGEETQYF.

The gene calls are TRBV4-1 and TRBJ2-7; D not certain. The V and J ends lost 0 bases and 0 bases respectively, with 12 bases between them. Per germline, CDR1 MGHRA and CDR2 YSYEKL. CDR3 length: 16 residues. This chain's CDR3 is CASSQELTESSYEQYF. In nucleotides, the CDR3 is TGCGCCAGCAGCCAAGAACTGACGGAAAGCTCCTACGAGCAGTACTTC.

This clone is medium-sized in the sample. The J gene is TRBJ1-2, the V gene TRBV27, with TRBD1 as a possible D gene (6 bases). Per germline, CDR1 MNHEY and CDR2 SMNVEV (reference sequence). The V end was cut by 2 bases, the J end by 2 bases, with 6 bases between. The CDR3 is 13 amino acids. CDR3 region: CASSLTGNYGYTF. For the CDR3, the DNA is TGTGCCAGCAGTTTAACAGGGAACTATGGCTACACCTTC.

The rearrangement uses TRBV28 and TRBJ2-7; maybe TRBD1 (6 bases). CDR3 length equals 16 residues. Trimming pared 2 bases from V and 3 bases from J, leaving 17 bases between. Germline V gene lookup returns CDR1 MDHEN and CDR2 SYDVKM. CDR3 nucleotide sequence: TGTGCCAGCAGTTTAAGCCTCGGGACACCCGGCTACGAGCAGTACTTC. Its translation: CASSLSLGTPGYEQYF.

The chain joins TRBV7-9 to TRBJ1-1, with D perhaps matching TRBD1 (5 bases). Per the germline V gene, CDR1 is SEHNR and CDR2 is FQNEAQ (reference sequence). The germline V and J ends were trimmed by 5 bases and 6 bases, with 13 bases remaining between them. This CDR3 has 13 amino acids. The CDR3 reads CASSRSVGPEAFF. CDR3 bases: TGTGCCAGCAGCCGTTCGGTGGGACCTGAAGCTTTCTTT.

The rearrangement uses TRBV4-2 and TRBJ1-1; TRBD1 matches at 9 bases. The CDR3 consists of 14 residues. CDR1 LGHNA and CDR2 YNFKEQ come from the germline V gene. The V gene end was trimmed by 5 bases and the J gene end by 7 bases; junction bases not matched to a gene: 8. This CDR3 reads CASSRDREMFEAFF. The CDR3 DNA reads as TGTGCCAGCAGCAGGGACAGGGAAATGTTTGAAGCTTTCTTT.

This clone was counted between two and nine times. In DNA, the CDR3 is TGTGCCAGCAGTTTATCGGGCCTCAATCAGCCCCAGCATTTT. Encoded protein: CASSLSGLNQPQHF. The V and J genes are TRBV27 and TRBJ1-5; D gene uncertain. There are 14 residues in the CDR3. Trimming removed 0 bases from V and 3 bases from J, with 6 bases in between. Germline CDR1 reads MNHEY; CDR2 reads SMNVEV (reference sequence).

This clone showed up just a few times. The chain is built from TRBV7-8 and TRBJ1-5; TRBD1 matches at 11 bases. In germline, CDR1 is SGHVS, CDR2 FQNEAQ. V gave up 3 bases and J gave up 3 bases; unmatched junction bases: 4. CDR3 size: 16 residues. The CDR3 DNA sequence: TGTGCCAGCAGCTTCTGGGACAGGGGGGTCAATCAGCCCCAGCATTTT. As protein: CASSFWDRGVNQPQHF.

This clone came up a few times. This chain links TRBV7-3 with TRBJ2-3; 11 nucleotides line up with TRBD2. Germline CDR1 is SGHTA and CDR2 is FQGTGA. CDR3 size: 16 residues. Trimming removed 5 bases from V and 0 bases from J; junction bases left unmatched: 4. This chain's CDR3 is CASSPTSGVSTDTQYF. The DNA of the CDR3 is TGTGCCAGCAGCCCGACTAGCGGGGTTAGCACAGATACGCAGTATTTT.

Of note for this clone: This probably arose from a read error, given a far larger clone one base away. The chain links TRBV19 to TRBJ2-7, with 9 nucleotides matching TRBD1. The CDR3 spans 14 residues. V lost 4 bases, J lost 0 bases, and 1 base stayed unmatched. The germline gives CDR1 LNHDA, CDR2 SQIVND (reference sequence). CDR3 residues: CASSRDRVSYEQYF. In DNA, the CDR3 is TGTGCCAGTAGTAGGGACAGGGTCTCCTACGAGCAGTACTTC.

The chain links TRBV18 to TRBJ2-2, with D hard to call. The V end lost 2 bases, the J end lost 3 bases, and 13 bases lay between the germline ends. CDR1 and CDR2 from the germline V gene are KGHSH and LQKENI. The CDR3 extends over 16 amino acids. For the CDR3, the DNA is TGTGCCAGCTCACCATCGACTCTTGTGTACACCGGGGAGCTGTTTTTT. Its protein product is CASSPSTLVYTGELFF.

This chain uses TRBV29-1 with TRBJ2-1; weak D call: TRBD2 (6 bases). This CDR3 is built from 14 residues. CDR1 and CDR2 from the germline V gene are SQVTM and ANQGSEA. The germline V and J ends were trimmed by 3 bases and 7 bases, with 16 bases remaining between them. DNA of the CDR3: TGCAGCGTTGATTCGGACGGGAGTTTGAATGAGCAGTTCTTC. Translating it yields CSVDSDGSLNEQFF.

This sequence joins TRBV11-2 and TRBJ2-1; no clear D. The CDR3 is 14 residues long. The ends were cut back, 7 bases at V and 4 bases at J, with 14 bases in the middle. Germline CDR1 is SGHAT and CDR2 is FQNNGV. This CDR3 is CASTRFMGYNEQFF. DNA for the CDR3: TGTGCCAGCACCCGGTTTATGGGTTACAATGAGCAGTTCTTC.

This clone was seen just once. This rearrangement joins TRBV15 to TRBJ2-3; 7 bases line up with TRBD1. This CDR3 region has 16 residues. With 3 bases clipped from V and 1 base from J, the junction kept 7 bases outside the gene matches. Germline-derived CDR1 and CDR2 are LNHNV and YYDKDF (reference sequence). The CDR3 DNA reads as TGTGCCACCAGCAGGGGACAGCGCCAACGCACAGATACGCAGTATTTT. It specifies CATSRGQRQRTDTQYF.

The genes are TRBV11-3 and TRBJ2-3; D gene unclear. Trimming cost V 1 base and J 3 bases, with 5 bases left between them. Germline V gene lookup returns CDR1 SGHNT and CDR2 YENEEA. This CDR3 comprises 13 residues. The DNA for the CDR3 is TGTGCCAGCAGCTTAGCAGCTACAGATACGCAGTATTTT. Amino acid sequence: CASSLAATDTQYF.

In its sample, this clone ranks as medium-sized. This rearrangement joins TRBV7-9 to TRBJ2-7; weak D call: TRBD2 (6 bases). The V end lost 2 bases, the J end lost 1 base, and 12 bases lay between the germline ends. The CDR3 covers 15 residues. Germline V gene data show CDR1 as SEHNR and CDR2 as FQNEAQ (reference sequence). The chain's CDR3 is CASSLRSSESYEQYF. CDR3 nucleotides: TGTGCCAGCAGCTTAAGGTCTAGCGAGTCCTACGAGCAGTACTTC.